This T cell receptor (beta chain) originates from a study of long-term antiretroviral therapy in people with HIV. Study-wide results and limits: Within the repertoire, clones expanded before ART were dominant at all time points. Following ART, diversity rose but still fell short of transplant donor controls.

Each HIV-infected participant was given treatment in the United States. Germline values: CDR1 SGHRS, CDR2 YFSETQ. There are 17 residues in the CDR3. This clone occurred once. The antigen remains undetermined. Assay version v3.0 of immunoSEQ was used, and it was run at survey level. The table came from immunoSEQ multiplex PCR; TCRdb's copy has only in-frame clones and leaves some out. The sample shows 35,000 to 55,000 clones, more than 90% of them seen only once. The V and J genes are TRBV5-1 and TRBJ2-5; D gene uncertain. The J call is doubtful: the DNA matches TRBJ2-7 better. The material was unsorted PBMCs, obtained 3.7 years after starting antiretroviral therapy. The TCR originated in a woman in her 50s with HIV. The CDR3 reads CASSLGRSRAVAYEQYF. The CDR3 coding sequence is TGCGCCAGCAGCTTGGGACGCAGCCGGGCCGTCGCGTACGAGCAGTACTTC.